Listed here are 11 T cell receptor beta chains from one sample, sequenced in a study of breast tumors, draining lymph nodes, adjacent tissues. Axillary draining lymph nodes of breast cancer patients supplied the node samples. TCRdb re-called the multiplex PCR reads with MiXCR, one entry per CDR3 protein. Counted here are about 130,000 distinct CDR3 sequences, 15% to 20% occurring once; the ten biggest clones make up around 3.5%. The source material was axillary lymph node tissue. The receptors shown here come from a female donor with breast cancer. Some clones in this sample may be carry-over from other donors' samples.

This clonotype occurred many times. This sequence joins TRBV6-1 and TRBJ2-1; TRBD2 matches at 15 bases. Germline V gene sequence: CDR1 MNHNS, CDR2 SASEGT. V trimming: 3 bases; J trimming: 1 base; junction bases outside the gene matches: 4. CDR3 size: 18 residues. Here the CDR3 reads CASSERTSGGVSYNEQFF. DNA of the CDR3: TGTGCCAGCAGTGAGAGGACTAGCGGGGGGGTGTCCTACAATGAGCAGTTCTTC.

Regarding this clonotype: This could be a read error, since a much larger clone is one nucleotide away. V and J are TRBV24-1 and TRBJ1-4, with D possibly being TRBD1 (6 bases). CDR1 KGHDR and CDR2 SFDVKD come from the germline V gene. The CDR3 extends over 16 amino acids. The CDR3 is CAASAGTGRRDEKLFF. The CDR3 DNA reads as TGTGCCGCCAGTGCTGGAACAGGGCGGCGAGACGAAAAACTGTTTTTT.

This clonotype was observed many times. The chain recombines TRBV11-3 with TRBJ1-5, with TRBD1 matching over 10 bases. Germline-derived CDR1 and CDR2 are SGHNT and YENEEA. V was pared by 1 base and J by 5 bases, with 11 bases of the junction left unmatched. CDR3 size: 18 residues. The CDR3 DNA reads TGTGCCAGCAGCTTAGCCGCCCGGGACAGGGGTTACGATCAGCCCCAGCATTTT. Translated, it gives CASSLAARDRGYDQPQHF.

This clonotype was seen ten or more times. The chain recombines TRBV7-3 with TRBJ2-6; no definite D call. The CDR3 spans 17 residues. Germline V gene sequence: CDR1 SGHTA, CDR2 FQGTGA. The V end was cut by 5 bases, the J end by 0 bases, with 14 bases between. The CDR3 region has the DNA TGTGCCAGCAGCCCCAAAGTTGGGCTCTCTGGGGCCAACGTCCTGACTTTC. Protein: CASSPKVGLSGANVLTF.

This clonotype has a count of ten or more. CDR3 sequence reads: CASSLGGQTSRETQYF. CDR3 DNA: TGCGCCAGCAGCTTGGGAGGTCAGACTAGCCGGGAGACCCAGTACTTC. The chain carries TRBV5-1 and TRBJ2-5, with 7 positions matching TRBD2. Germline-derived CDR1 and CDR2 are SGHRS and YFSETQ. V was pared by 0 bases and J by 5 bases, with 10 bases of the junction left unmatched. This CDR3 contains 16 residues.

This clonotype was seen at least ten times. The rearrangement joins TRBV14 to TRBJ1-2; 8 bases align to TRBD1. Germline CDR1 is SGHDN and CDR2 is FVKESK. Trimming at V came to 1 base and at J to 2 bases, leaving 12 bases not matched to a gene. The CDR3 consists of 18 residues. The chain's CDR3 is CASSQGGTGGLSNYGYTF. The CDR3 bases are TGTGCCAGCAGCCAAGGGGGGACAGGAGGCCTCTCAAACTATGGCTACACCTTC.

The chain has TRBV20-1 and TRBJ2-1, with 9 bases that match TRBD2. Germline CDR1 DFQATT, CDR2 SNEGSKA (reference sequence). The CDR3 is made up of 16 amino acids. With 3 bases clipped from V and 8 bases from J, the junction kept 14 bases outside the gene matches. In DNA form, the CDR3 reads TGCAGTGCTAGTGACTCTCGCCCTAGCGGGGTGGATGAGCAGTTCTTC. Amino acid sequence: CSASDSRPSGVDEQFF.

The chain has TRBV6-5 and TRBJ2-7; 9 bases match TRBD1. Germline V gene lookup returns CDR1 MNHEY and CDR2 SVGAGI. The CDR3 extends over 17 amino acids. The junction had 8 bases not matched to a gene; V was cut back by 0 bases and J by 2 bases. The CDR3 region is CASSYSTGQGKTYEQYF. The CDR3 DNA follows: TGTGCCAGCAGTTACTCGACGGGACAGGGTAAAACCTACGAGCAGTACTTC.

The chain carries TRBV20-1 and TRBJ2-4; weak D call: TRBD1 (6 bases). V lost 1 base to trimming and J lost 0 bases, with 10 bases between them. Germline lookup yields CDR1 DFQATT and CDR2 SNEGSKA (reference sequence). The CDR3 is made up of 15 amino acids. In nucleotides, the CDR3 is TGCAGTGCTAGAGCGGCAGGGGTAGCCAAAAACATTCAGTACTTC. This encodes CSARAAGVAKNIQYF.

This clonotype was seen ten or more times. The rearrangement links TRBV7-9 to TRBJ2-3, with 11 nucleotides matching TRBD2. This CDR3 region has 15 residues. Germline V gene data show CDR1 as SEHNR and CDR2 as FQNEAQ (reference sequence). Trimming took 5 bases from V and 6 from J; bases not matched to a gene: 7. The CDR3: CASSPGTSGGDTQYF. CDR3 in DNA: TGTGCCAGCAGCCCAGGGACTAGCGGTGGGGATACGCAGTATTTT.

This clonotype was recorded many times. The CDR3 DNA sequence: TGTGCCACCAGTGGAACCCAGGAGGGTGGCACCGGGGAGCTGTTTTTT. Protein sequence: CATSGTQEGGTGELFF. The chain combines TRBV24-1 with TRBJ2-2; a weak D match, TRBD2 (6 bases). The CDR3 length is 16 residues. V lost 5 bases to trimming and J lost 4 bases, with 16 bases between them. Germline values: CDR1 KGHDR, CDR2 SFDVKD.